The TCR beta chain described here comes from a study of shared clonotypes between healthy human individuals. Study-wide findings and caveats: Represented genetic and exposure-history diversity was restricted by having few donors. The generation probabilities recorded for non-shared clonotypes fell below those of clonotypes shared by all four donors. Relative to memory subsets, naive subsets generally showed larger estimated richness.

Remarks on this clone: The antigen remains undetermined.

Assay runs were performed at deep level. Using immunoSEQ multiplex PCR, the repertoire was profiled, and TCRdb retains in-frame clones only, with some absent. Here the sample spans some 1,100,000 clones, approximately 80% being singletons. The germline V gene encodes CDR1 KGHSH and CDR2 LQKENI. V gave up 3 bases and J gave up 1 base, with 9 bases separating them. This CDR3 is 14 amino acids long. The source of this sequence is a man aged 18-30 years in good health. Some clones in this sample may be carry-over from other donors' samples. V is TRBV18 and J is TRBJ1-2, with a tentative D call TRBD1 (5 bases). Sequencing was done on a sample of memory CD4+ T cells from PBMCs. Sample subset: CD45RA-negative fraction. In DNA, the CDR3 is TGTGCCAGCTCACCGGCGACAGATAACTATGGCTACACCTTC. Translation gives CASSPATDNYGYTF.